This TCR beta chain was identified in a study of blood T cell repertoires in COVID-19. Overall study context: Collection of acute and convalescent COVID-19 samples took place in the United States, Italy and Spain. T cells, B-cell-depleted T cells, or PBMCs provided the cDNA or gDNA that served as material.

How the authors handled the data: For nucleated cells, counts were estimated from reference gene primer amplification. This table comes from immunoSEQ multiplex PCR, and its TCRdb copy is limited to in-frame clones, with some not included. The V and J calls and the clone size are those of that table, but D and trimming were determined from the DNA. The sample has around 260,000 clones; 65% to 90% are singletons. The sequence was collected from a human donor in a cohort sampled during active COVID-19. Sequenced: peripheral blood.

CDR3 nucleotide sequence: TGCGCCAGCAGCTTGGGGCAGGGGGCCACAGATACGCAGTATTTT. As protein: CASSLGQGATDTQYF. The chain is built from TRBV5-1 and TRBJ2-3, with TRBD1 identical over 8 bases. V gave up 0 bases and J gave up 2 bases; unmatched junction bases: 2. Germline assignment: CDR1 SGHRS and CDR2 YFSETQ. The CDR3 totals 15 residues.